Below are 30 T cell receptor beta chains sequenced from a single sample in a study of identical twins. TCRdb analysed the 5' RACE reads with MiXCR anew, one entry per CDR3 protein. The table shows some 500,000 distinct CDR3 sequences, with 14% occurring only once. The sample also formed part of further work on yellow fever vaccine responses in identical twins.

Sequenced sample: CD4+ T cells sorted from blood. Source of these receptors: a woman between 18 and 29 years old in good health.

This clonotype appeared a few times. The chain uses TRBV5-1 and TRBJ2-2; 8 positions match TRBD2. The junction had 14 bases not matched to a gene; V was cut back by 1 base and J by 0 bases. This CDR3 region has 20 residues. Germline V gene lookup returns CDR1 SGHRS and CDR2 YFSETQ. DNA for the CDR3: TGCGCCAGCAGCTTGACTAGCGGAGGAGTTAGCCTAGCGAACACCGGGGAGCTGTTTTTT. This encodes CASSLTSGGVSLANTGELFF.

This clonotype was detected only a few times. The J gene is TRBJ2-7, the V gene TRBV12-3 or TRBV12-4, with 9 bases identical to TRBD1. V lost 2 bases, J lost 11 bases, and 7 bases stayed unmatched. This CDR3 is 13 amino acids long. The CDR3 region has the DNA TGTGCCAGCAGTTTAATAGGACAGGGGAAGGAGTACTTC. It yields the protein CASSLIGQGKEYF.

The chain has TRBV24-1 and TRBJ2-3, with D possibly TRBD2 on 6 matching bases. Trimming removed 7 bases at V and 1 base at J, with 17 bases between. CDR3 length: 16 residues. The germline V gene encodes CDR1 KGHDR and CDR2 SFDVKD. CDR3 region: CATREGRGGGTDTQYF. Here the CDR3 DNA reads TGTGCCACCAGGGAGGGACGTGGCGGCGGCACAGATACGCAGTATTTT.

The rearrangement links TRBV12-3 or TRBV12-4 to TRBJ2-2; weak D call: TRBD1 (5 bases). This CDR3 is 16 amino acids long. V was pared by 7 bases and J by 2 bases, with 17 bases between. CDR3 sequence reads: CASKDQRQKNTGELFF. The CDR3 DNA is TGTGCCAGCAAAGATCAACGACAGAAAAACACCGGGGAGCTGTTTTTT.

This clonotype showed up many times. CDR3 sequence (DNA): TGTGCCAGCAGTACCGGACTAGCGGGAACCTACGAGCAGTACTTC. It is translated as CASSTGLAGTYEQYF. The chain recombines TRBV6-1 with TRBJ2-7; 12 bases agree with TRBD2. The V and J ends lost 5 bases and 2 bases, in that order; junction bases with no gene match: 4. This CDR3 region has 15 residues. The germline V gene has CDR1 MNHNS and CDR2 SASEGT.

This chain joins TRBV6-1 and TRBJ2-5; 15 positions agree with TRBD2. The CDR3 sequence is 14 residues long. V lost 10 bases, J lost 2 bases, and 2 bases stayed unmatched. Germline V gene data show CDR1 as MNHNS and CDR2 as SASEGT. CDR3 coding DNA: TGTGCCACCGGGACTAGCGGGAGGCAAGAGACCCAGTACTTC. As protein: CATGTSGRQETQYF.

The chain combines TRBV28 with TRBJ2-7; no definite D call. The CDR3 has 13 amino acids. The germline V gene encodes CDR1 MDHEN and CDR2 SYDVKM. V was clipped by 11 bases and J by 3 bases, with 17 bases between them. The CDR3 DNA reads as TGTGCCCGAGAGAAGCGCAACGGCTACGAGCAGTACTTC. This sequence encodes CAREKRNGYEQYF.

This sequence joins TRBV18 and TRBJ2-5; D is ambiguous. Looked up from germline, CDR1 is KGHSH and CDR2 is LQKENI. The germline V and J ends were trimmed by 3 bases and 1 base, with 9 bases remaining between them. The CDR3 runs 14 residues. The CDR3 DNA reads TGTGCCAGCTCACCCACCCGCAGCCAAGAGACCCAGTACTTC. Translation: CASSPTRSQETQYF.

This clonotype turned up a few times. This chain connects TRBV20-1 to TRBJ2-1; D remains unclear. Trimming left V 3 bases short and J 0 bases short, with 9 bases between. Germline V gene sequence: CDR1 DFQATT, CDR2 SNEGSKA (reference sequence). CDR3 length: 14 residues. CDR3 in DNA: TGCAGTGCTAGGAAGGTGAGCTCCTACAATGAGCAGTTCTTC. Protein: CSARKVSSYNEQFF.

Here the CDR3 reads CSARVQISNTGELFF. The CDR3 region has the DNA TGCAGTGCTAGAGTCCAGATTTCGAACACCGGGGAGCTGTTTTTT. This chain links TRBV20-1 with TRBJ2-2; D remains ambiguous. V was clipped by 1 base and J by 0 bases, with 9 bases between them. The CDR3 has 15 amino acids. Germline V gene sequence: CDR1 DFQATT, CDR2 SNEGSKA (reference sequence).

This clonotype occurred a few times. This rearrangement joins TRBV2 to TRBJ2-7; maybe TRBD2 (6 bases). The CDR3 contains 14 residues. Germline V gene data show CDR1 as SNHLY and CDR2 as FYNNEI. V lost 6 bases and J lost 4, with 16 bases in between. The CDR3, as DNA: TGTGCCAGCAGCCCTAATCTGGGGGGTTACGAGCAGTACTTC. Its translation is CASSPNLGGYEQYF.

This clonotype has a handful of counts. The chain links TRBV5-6 to TRBJ1-1; 7 bases map to TRBD1. The CDR3 extends over 15 amino acids. V was clipped by 1 base and J by 0 bases; unmatched bases: 3. Per germline, CDR1 SGHDT and CDR2 YYEEEE. In DNA form, the CDR3 reads TGTGCCAGCAGCTTGTTGGACAGGCTGAACACTGAAGCTTTCTTT. This codes for CASSLLDRLNTEAFF.

The V and J genes are TRBV10-3 and TRBJ2-3; D uncertain. The CDR3 runs 15 residues. Trimming took off 7 bases at V and 0 bases at J, with 14 bases between the two ends. Germline values: CDR1 ENHRY, CDR2 SYGVKD. CDR3: CAINAAEASTDTQYF. Here the CDR3 DNA reads TGTGCCATCAATGCAGCAGAAGCTAGCACAGATACGCAGTATTTT.

The rearrangement uses TRBV6-2 or TRBV6-3 and TRBJ1-5; a weak D match, TRBD1 (6 bases). CDR3 size: 16 residues. From germline, CDR1 is MNHEY and CDR2 SVGEGT. The V and J ends lost 2 bases and 4 bases respectively, with 15 bases between them. The CDR3, as DNA: TGTGCCAGCAGTTACGGGGTCGGACAGACTAATCAGCCCCAGCATTTT. Encoded protein: CASSYGVGQTNQPQHF.

The rearrangement uses TRBV7-4 and TRBJ2-7; D gene unclear. Trimming stripped 11 bases from V and 4 bases from J, with 21 bases between. Germline assignment: CDR1 SGHVT and CDR2 SQSDAQ. The CDR3 has 14 residues. As DNA, the CDR3 is TGTGCCGGCCTACCGATTGGGATCCTATACGAGCAGTACTTC. Protein product: CAGLPIGILYEQYF.

J is TRBJ2-1 and V is TRBV7-6; D perhaps matches TRBD2 (6 bases). This CDR3 region has 17 residues. V lost 5 bases and J lost 5, with 22 bases in between. CDR1 and CDR2 from the germline V gene are SGHVS and FNYEAQ. The CDR3 sequence is CASSRRLVPGDHNEQFF. DNA for the CDR3: TGTGCCAGCAGCCGGAGACTAGTCCCGGGCGACCACAATGAGCAGTTCTTC. Using reference TRBV7-6 and TRBJ2-1 for the parts outside the CDR3, the full variable domain is GAGVSQSPRYKVTKRGQDVALRCDPISGHVSLYWYRQALGQGPEFLTYFNYEAQQDKSGLPNDRFSAERPEGSISTLTIQRTEQRDSAMYRCASSRRLVPGDHNEQFFGPGTRLTVL.

Written as DNA, the CDR3 is TGCAGCGTTGAAGACAGGGGGTTTAGCACAGATACGCAGTATTTT. This translates into CSVEDRGFSTDTQYF. The gene calls are TRBV29-1 and TRBJ2-3, with TRBD1 matching over 7 bases. J gave up 0 bases and V 0 bases, and 3 bases lay outside the gene matches. The CDR3 is 15 amino acids. Germline CDR1 is SQVTM and CDR2 is ANQGSEA.

CDR3 DNA sequence: TGCGCCAGCAGCCAAGATCGGATAGGGGCGAACACCGGGGAGCTGTTTTTT. Translation gives CASSQDRIGANTGELFF. The chain joins TRBV4-3 to TRBJ2-2; TRBD1 is a possible D gene (5 bases). This CDR3 spans 17 amino acids. Trimming left V 0 bases short and J 0 bases short, with 11 bases between. The germline gives CDR1 LGHNA, CDR2 YSLEER.

This clonotype was detected ten times or more. The chain carries TRBV5-1 and TRBJ2-5; tentatively, D is TRBD2 (5 bases). The CDR3 length is 13 residues. V gave up 1 base and J gave up 5 bases, with 9 bases separating them. Germline CDR1 and CDR2: SGHRS and YFSETQ. CDR3 protein: CASSLPGLETQYF. Here the CDR3 DNA reads TGCGCCAGCAGCTTGCCGGGGTTGGAGACCCAGTACTTC.

The chain recombines TRBV24-1 with TRBJ2-3, with TRBD1 matching over 10 bases. The CDR3 covers 17 residues. J gave up 2 bases and V 4 bases, and 8 bases lay outside the gene matches. The germline CDR1 and CDR2 sequences are KGHDR and SFDVKD. The CDR3 DNA reads as TGTGCCACCAGTGAACGCGACAGGGGGCTTAACACAGATACGCAGTATTTT. Translating gives CATSERDRGLNTDTQYF.

This clonotype was counted only a few times. The V call is TRBV7-2, the J call TRBJ1-1; D gene unclear. The V gene lost 5 bases and the J gene lost 7 bases, with 8 bases spanning the gap. CDR1 and CDR2 from the germline V gene are SGHTA and FQGNSA. This CDR3 contains 11 residues. The CDR3: CASSPHGEAFF. DNA of the CDR3: TGTGCCAGCAGCCCCCATGGTGAAGCTTTCTTT.

This clonotype appeared a few times. This rearrangement joins TRBV3-1 to TRBJ2-1, with 8 bases matching TRBD2. From germline, CDR1 is LGHDT and CDR2 YNNKEL (reference sequence). With V trimmed by 2 bases and J by 7 bases, 4 bases remained unmatched. The CDR3 contains 14 residues. As DNA, the CDR3 is TGTGCCAGCAGCCAAAGTAGCGGGAAGAATGAGCAGTTCTTC. This sequence encodes CASSQSSGKNEQFF.

This clonotype appeared a few times. The rearrangement uses TRBV5-6 and TRBJ2-7, with D hard to call. Trimming took 1 base from V and 3 from J, leaving 14 bases between them. The V gene's germline CDR1 is SGHDT and CDR2 YYEEEE. This CDR3 region has 15 residues. The CDR3 here is CASSLILALLYEQYF. The CDR3 DNA reads as TGTGCCAGCAGCTTGATACTTGCCCTACTCTACGAGCAGTACTTC.

This clonotype was seen only a few times. This chain joins TRBV3-1 and TRBJ2-4; D might be TRBD2 (6 bases). Germline values: CDR1 LGHDT, CDR2 YNNKEL (reference sequence). Trimming took 4 bases from V and 1 from J, leaving 11 bases between them. The length of the CDR3 is 15 residues. This CDR3 is CASSRAGNAKNIQYF. DNA for the CDR3: TGTGCCAGCAGCCGCGCGGGAAACGCCAAAAACATTCAGTACTTC.

This clonotype showed up just a few times. The rearrangement links TRBV20-1 to TRBJ1-2, with TRBD1 matching over 8 bases. This CDR3 contains 13 residues. CDR1 is DFQATT and CDR2 is SNEGSKA in the germline V gene (reference sequence). V shed 5 bases, J shed 5 bases, and the junction held 7 bases outside the gene matches. Written as DNA, the CDR3 is TGCAGTGCTCCTCCGACAGGGGAGTATGGCTACACCTTC. Residues: CSAPPTGEYGYTF.

This clonotype was detected ten times or more. The V and J genes are TRBV7-2 and TRBJ2-1; 8 bases align to TRBD2. Per the germline V gene, CDR1 is SGHTA and CDR2 is FQGNSA. This CDR3 is built from 16 residues. With 5 bases clipped from V and 7 bases from J, the junction kept 13 bases outside the gene matches. The CDR3, as DNA: TGTGCCAGCAGCCCCGACTCCAGCGGGAGAGGTAATGAGCAGTTCTTC. It is translated as CASSPDSSGRGNEQFF.

This clonotype was seen more than once but under ten times. The chain carries TRBV6-4 and TRBJ2-3; 9 positions match TRBD2. CDR3 length: 17 residues. Germline assignment: CDR1 MRHNA and CDR2 SNTAGT. Trimming took 5 bases from V and 1 from J; bases not matched to a gene: 10. Here the CDR3 reads CASSPAPLAGGTDTQYF. The CDR3 DNA reads as TGTGCCAGCAGTCCGGCCCCATTAGCGGGGGGCACAGATACGCAGTATTTT.

This clonotype has just a few counts. The rearrangement links TRBV5-1 to TRBJ2-3; 12 bases match TRBD2. The CDR3 is 16 amino acids. CDR1 SGHRS and CDR2 YFSETQ come from the germline V gene. V was pared by 2 bases and J by 5 bases, with 6 bases of the junction left unmatched. CDR3 sequence: CASSFASGGAVDTQYF. In nucleotides, the CDR3 is TGCGCCAGCAGCTTTGCTAGCGGGGGGGCCGTAGATACGCAGTATTTT.

The V gene is TRBV6-2 or TRBV6-3, the J gene TRBJ1-1, with 9 bases lining up with TRBD1. Germline V gene lookup returns CDR1 MNHEY and CDR2 SVGEGT. V shed 6 bases, J shed 5 bases, and the junction held 4 bases outside the gene matches. CDR3 length: 13 residues. The CDR3 DNA sequence: TGTGCCAGCAGCGGACAGGGGAGGACTGAAGCTTTCTTT. It yields the protein CASSGQGRTEAFF.

The table lists this clonotype with a few counts. The chain has TRBV20-1 and TRBJ2-5; 9 bases fit TRBD2. CDR3 size: 16 residues. Germline V gene lookup returns CDR1 DFQATT and CDR2 SNEGSKA (reference sequence). With V trimmed by 5 bases and J by 1 base, 11 bases remained unmatched. This chain's CDR3 is CSAGAPLAGTQETQYF. The CDR3 DNA reads as TGCAGTGCTGGGGCCCCACTAGCGGGTACCCAAGAGACCCAGTACTTC.